This is a list of T cell receptor beta chains from one sample in a study of cytomegalovirus exposure and HLA in healthy donors. TCRdb's copy holds only in-frame clones and misses some; the assay was immunoSEQ multiplex PCR. The repertoire includes 50,000 or so clones, approximately 71% of them detected once, and approximately 35% sits in the top ten. Material for sequencing was PBMCs. These receptors were taken from a man aged 40-55 years in good health and CMV-seropositive. Both conserved end residues are part of each CDR3. D genes are given only for firm matches. Size is stated for part of the rows, as once, few or many counts, or as a class when the clone is expanded.

v_gene	d_gene	abundance	j_gene	CDR3aa	CDR3nt
TRBV5-1	TRBD1	NA	TRBJ2-5	CASSLRQGGETQYF	TGCGCCAGCAGCCTACGACAGGGCGGAGAGACCCAGTACTTC
TRBV7-2	TRBD2	NA	TRBJ2-1	CASSGRGLAGEGEQFF	TGTGCCAGCAGCGGAAGGGGACTAGCGGGTGAGGGGGAGCAGTTCTTC
TRBV2	NA	NA	TRBJ2-7	CASSVTAVEQYF	TGTGCCAGCAGTGTAACGGCGGTAGAGCAGTACTTC
TRBV11-2	NA	NA	TRBJ1-1	CASSLDPSSRPFF	TGTGCCAGCAGCTTAGATCCTAGCTCGCGGCCTTTCTTT
TRBV19	NA	few	TRBJ2-7	CASSGTGSLYEQYF	TGTGCCAGTAGTGGAACAGGTTCCCTATACGAGCAGTACTTC
TRBV30	NA	NA	TRBJ1-4	CAWRVGPGEKLFF	TGTGCCTGGAGAGTGGGGCCCGGTGAAAAACTGTTTTTT
TRBV5-1	NA	NA	TRBJ1-1	CASSLQAGMNTEAFF	TGCGCCAGCAGCTTGCAGGCAGGAATGAACACTGAAGCTTTCTTT
TRBV5-1	TRBD1	NA	TRBJ2-7	CASSSDPGQGYEQYF	TGCGCCAGCAGCTCCGACCCGGGACAGGGCTACGAGCAGTACTTC
TRBV6-1	TRBD2	NA	TRBJ2-3	CASSGTSEGTDTQYF	TGTGCCAGCAGCGGGACTAGCGAGGGCACAGATACGCAGTATTTT
TRBV6-4	TRBD1	NA	TRBJ1-2	CASSQGTGVGGYTF	TGTGCCAGCAGCCAAGGGACAGGGGTCGGAGGCTACACCTTC